This entry lists 15 T cell receptor beta chains sequenced from one sample in a study of T cell responses to AZD1222 COVID-19 vaccine. TCRdb's table, derived via immunoSEQ multiplex PCR, lists solely in-frame clones and lacks some. Of 160,000 or so clones listed, around nine tenths are singletons. The specimen comprised peripheral blood, sampled after recovery from COVID-19. The receptors come from an adult who had recovered from COVID-19.

This chain uses TRBV9 with TRBJ2-7, with D possibly TRBD2 on 7 matching bases. Germline assignment: CDR1 SGDLS and CDR2 YYNGEE. V lost 5 bases to trimming and J lost 7 bases, with 22 bases between them. This CDR3 has 15 residues. The CDR3 DNA reads as TGTGCCAGCAGTCAAGGCGGGGGCCCTCCGGGGGAGCAGTACTTC. It encodes CASSQGGGPPGEQYF.

This clone was recorded once. The chain links TRBV28 to TRBJ2-7; D is perhaps TRBD1 (5 bases). Germline V lookup: CDR1 MDHEN, CDR2 SYDVKM. This CDR3 has 13 residues. Trimming took off 5 bases at V and 2 bases at J, with 10 bases between the two ends. DNA of the CDR3: TGTGCCAGCAGTCAGACAGTCACCTACGAGCAGTACTTC. Its translation is CASSQTVTYEQYF.

The chain joins TRBV19 to TRBJ2-3; unclear D gene. The CDR3 has 13 residues. Germline CDR1 is LNHDA and CDR2 is SQIVND (reference sequence). Trimming removed 11 bases at V and 2 bases at J, with 14 bases between. DNA of the CDR3: TGTGCCTCAACCGACGGATACACAGATACGCAGTATTTT. This sequence encodes CASTDGYTDTQYF.

The J gene is TRBJ2-7, the V gene TRBV13; TRBD2 matches at 13 bases. Unmatched junction bases numbered 12, after V lost 5 bases and J lost 5 bases. The CDR3 totals 17 residues. Germline V CDR1 and CDR2: PRHDT, FYEKMQ (reference sequence). CDR3 protein: CASSPQLAGGPSDEQYF. CDR3 sequence (DNA): TGTGCCAGCAGCCCACAACTAGCGGGAGGGCCATCTGACGAGCAGTACTTC.

The rearrangement joins TRBV6-1 to TRBJ2-7; 10 bases agree with TRBD2. The CDR3 consists of 19 residues. Germline loops: CDR1 MNHNS, CDR2 SASEGT. V shed 2 bases, J shed 2 bases, and the junction held 15 bases outside the gene matches. The CDR3, as DNA: TGTGCCAGCAGTGAAAAAACTCTAGCGGGAGTCCAGACACCCTACGAGCAGTACTTC. It specifies CASSEKTLAGVQTPYEQYF.

The V call is TRBV7-2, the J call TRBJ2-3; D not certain. Between the trimmed V and J ends, which lost 4 bases and 10 bases, there was a span of 9 bases. This CDR3 region has 11 residues. CDR1 SGHTA and CDR2 FQGNSA come from the germline V gene. The CDR3 DNA is TGTGCCAGCAGCTCCCCGGGTGCGCAGTATTTT. This encodes CASSSPGAQYF.

V is TRBV7-2 and J is TRBJ2-5; 10 bases are shared with TRBD2. Looked up from germline, CDR1 is SGHTA and CDR2 is FQGNSA. After removal of 1 base from V and 5 bases from J, the junction contained 4 bases not matched to a gene. This CDR3 is 15 amino acids long. This CDR3 is CASSLEASGGETQYF. CDR3 DNA: TGTGCCAGCAGCTTAGAGGCTAGCGGGGGCGAGACCCAGTACTTC.

This clone has only one observation. The V and J genes are TRBV7-9 and TRBJ2-2, with 11 bases lining up with TRBD2. V shed 2 bases, J shed 6 bases, and the junction held 11 bases outside the gene matches. Germline V lookup: CDR1 SEHNR, CDR2 FQNEAQ (reference sequence). The CDR3 totals 18 residues. The CDR3 coding sequence is TGTGCCAGCAGCTTACGGCTCCTAGCGGGGGGAAAGTCCGGGGAGCTGTTTTTT. Its protein product is CASSLRLLAGGKSGELFF.

This clone was recorded once. The chain joins TRBV4-1 to TRBJ1-1; D might be TRBD1 (6 bases). The CDR3 totals 14 residues. The germline CDR1 and CDR2 sequences are MGHRA and YSYEKL. Trimming removed 2 bases from V and 6 bases from J, with 13 bases in between. CDR3 loop: CASSQPGAPPEAFF. The CDR3 nucleotides are TGCGCCAGCAGCCAACCAGGGGCGCCACCTGAAGCTTTCTTT.

This rearrangement joins TRBV7-9 to TRBJ1-1; D gene uncertain. V shed 2 bases and J shed 9 bases, with 10 bases lying between them. Germline CDR1 reads SEHNR; CDR2 reads FQNEAQ (reference sequence). This CDR3 spans 12 amino acids. CDR3 protein: CASSLMGQKAFF. CDR3 coding DNA: TGTGCCAGCAGCTTAATGGGTCAGAAAGCTTTCTTT.

Details on this clone: The junction shows a germline mismatch at one end, possibly a read error. The chain recombines TRBV6-1 with TRBJ2-1; a weak D match, TRBD2 (6 bases). CDR3 size: 13 residues. Germline CDR1 reads MNHNS; CDR2 reads SASEGT. The CDR3: CASSEGPDGTRVF. CDR3 in DNA: TGTGCCAGCAGTGAAGGACCGGACGGGACTCGGGTCTTC.

The chain recombines TRBV5-6 with TRBJ1-5; 7 bases are shared with TRBD1. The CDR3 extends over 14 amino acids. The J segment lost 6 bases and the V segment lost 2 bases, leaving 5 bases of the junction unmatched. Germline-derived CDR1 and CDR2 are SGHDT and YYEEEE. CDR3 DNA sequence: TGTGCCAGCAGCTTCGCAGGGGGAAGTCAGCCCCAGCATTTT. Its protein is CASSFAGGSQPQHF.

Turning to this clone: The junction shows a germline mismatch at one end, possibly a read error. The chain joins TRBV7-7 to TRBJ2-1; D is perhaps TRBD1 (6 bases). The CDR3 is 13 amino acids. Germline V gene lookup returns CDR1 SSHAT and CDR2 FNYEAQ (reference sequence). CDR3 nucleotide sequence: TGTGCTAGCAGCTTAGGGGGAACCGATGAGCAGTTCTTC. Translating gives CASSLGGTDEQFF. Together with reference TRBV7-7 and TRBJ2-1, the CDR3 gives the full variable domain: GAGVSQSPRYKVTKRGQDVTLRCDPISSHATLYWYQQALGQGPEFLTYFNYEAQPDKSGLPSDRFSAERPEGSISTLTIQRTEQRDSAMYRCASSLGGTDEQFFGPGTRLTVL.

The chain couples TRBV13 to TRBJ1-1; D unclear. Per the germline V gene, CDR1 is PRHDT and CDR2 is FYEKMQ (reference sequence). The CDR3 extends over 16 amino acids. The V end lost 5 bases, the J end lost 3 bases, and 19 bases lay between the germline ends. The CDR3 here is CASSRLGPQGDTEAFF. The CDR3 DNA sequence: TGTGCCAGCAGCCGGCTCGGGCCCCAAGGAGACACTGAAGCTTTCTTT.

This chain connects TRBV28 to TRBJ1-2; TRBD1 matches at 8 bases. Germline V gene data show CDR1 as MDHEN and CDR2 as SYDVKM. V shed 10 bases, J shed 8 bases, and the junction held 9 bases outside the gene matches. The CDR3 is 12 residues long. CDR3 loop: CATLTGEVGYTF. CDR3 DNA sequence: TGTGCCACCTTGACAGGGGAAGTCGGCTACACCTTC.